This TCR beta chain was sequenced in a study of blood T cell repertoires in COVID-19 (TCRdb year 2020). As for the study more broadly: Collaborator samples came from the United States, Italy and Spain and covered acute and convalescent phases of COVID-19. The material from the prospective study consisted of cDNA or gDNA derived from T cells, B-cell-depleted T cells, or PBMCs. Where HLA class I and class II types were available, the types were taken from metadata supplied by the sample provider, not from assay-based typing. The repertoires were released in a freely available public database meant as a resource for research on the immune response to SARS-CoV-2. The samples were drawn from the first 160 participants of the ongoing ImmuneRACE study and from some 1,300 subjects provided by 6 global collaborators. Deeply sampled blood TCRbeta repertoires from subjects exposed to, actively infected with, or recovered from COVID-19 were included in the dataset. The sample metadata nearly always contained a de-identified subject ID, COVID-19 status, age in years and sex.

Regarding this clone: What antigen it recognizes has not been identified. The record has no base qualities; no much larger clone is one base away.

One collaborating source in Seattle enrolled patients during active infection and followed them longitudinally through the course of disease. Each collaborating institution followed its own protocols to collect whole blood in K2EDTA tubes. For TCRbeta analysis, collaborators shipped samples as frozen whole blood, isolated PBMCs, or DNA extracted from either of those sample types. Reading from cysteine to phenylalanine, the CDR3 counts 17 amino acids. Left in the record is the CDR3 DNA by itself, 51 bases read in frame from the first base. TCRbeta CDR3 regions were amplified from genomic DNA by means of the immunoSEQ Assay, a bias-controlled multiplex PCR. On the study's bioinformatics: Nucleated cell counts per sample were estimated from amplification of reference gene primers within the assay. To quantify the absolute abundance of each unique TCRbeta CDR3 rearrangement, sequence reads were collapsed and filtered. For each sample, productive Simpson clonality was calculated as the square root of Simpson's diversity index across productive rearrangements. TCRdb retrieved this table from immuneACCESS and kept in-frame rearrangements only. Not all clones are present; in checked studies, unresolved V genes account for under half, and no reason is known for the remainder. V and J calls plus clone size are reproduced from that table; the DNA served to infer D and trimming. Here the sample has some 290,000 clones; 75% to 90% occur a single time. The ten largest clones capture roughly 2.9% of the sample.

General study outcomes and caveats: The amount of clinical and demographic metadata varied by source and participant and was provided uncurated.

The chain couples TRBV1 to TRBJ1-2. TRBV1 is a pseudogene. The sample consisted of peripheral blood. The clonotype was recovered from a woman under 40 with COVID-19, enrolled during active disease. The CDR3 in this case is CTSSQDLGRRAAFGYTF. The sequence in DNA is TGCACCAGCAGCCAAGATCTTGGCCGGCGGGCTGCATTTGGCTACACCTTC.